One T cell receptor beta chain is described in this entry. The antigen remains undetermined. The data were taken from a study of shared clonotypes between healthy human individuals. This CDR3 spans 14 amino acids. Germline CDR1 reads LGHNA; CDR2 reads YSLEER. Trimming pared 0 bases from V and 6 bases from J, leaving 12 bases between. Study-level findings and limits: Large sequencing depth failed to make sorted-subset sequencing complete, rarefaction showed. Roughly 5% of naive CD4 clonotypes were common to four donors. Blood was the sole source, and tissue repertoires probably differ.

Generated by immunoSEQ multiplex PCR, the TCRdb table keeps only in-frame clones and is missing some. This table has under 2.5 million clones, 80% to 95% appearing once. Those who donated were healthy HIV-negative adults, with no recent acute infections or vaccinations reported. Sequenced: naive CD4+ T cells from PBMCs. Stated subset: CD45RA+ positively selected. The V gene is TRBV4-3, the J gene TRBJ2-7; no clear D. The receptor was derived from a man aged 18 to 30 in good health. Some clones in this sample may be carry-over from other donors' samples. The DNA for the CDR3 is TGCGCCAGCAGCCAAGATCGGAGATCGGGCGAGCAGTACTTC. It encodes CASSQDRRSGEQYF.